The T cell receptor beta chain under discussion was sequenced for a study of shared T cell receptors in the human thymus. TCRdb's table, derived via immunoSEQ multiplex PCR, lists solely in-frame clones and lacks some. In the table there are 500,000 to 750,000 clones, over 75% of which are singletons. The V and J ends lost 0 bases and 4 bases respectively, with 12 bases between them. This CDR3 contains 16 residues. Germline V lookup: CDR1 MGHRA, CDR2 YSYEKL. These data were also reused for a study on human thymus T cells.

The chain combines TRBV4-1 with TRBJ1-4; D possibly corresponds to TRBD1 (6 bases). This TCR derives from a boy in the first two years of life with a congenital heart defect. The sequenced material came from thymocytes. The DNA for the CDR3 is TGCGCCAGCAGCCAAGAGGGTCAGGGGAGTAATGAAAAACTGTTTTTT. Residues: CASSQEGQGSNEKLFF.